Here is one T cell receptor beta chain with its context. The repertoire was sequenced with immunoSEQ multiplex PCR; TCRdb's copy has only in-frame clones and lacks some. The table records hundreds of thousands of clones, 88% of them present only once. The data were taken from a study of shared T cell receptors in the human thymus. The germline V gene has CDR1 SGHDN and CDR2 FVKESK. The CDR3 is 16 amino acids. The ends lost 4 bases at V and 4 bases at J; junction bases unmatched: 6. Another study also made use of these data, one on human thymus T cells. That study adds: Donation came from healthy Finnish infants having corrective surgery for congenital heart defects. Corrective heart surgery yielded resections, and these provided the thymus tissue. Among thymic and blood repertoires, usage of V and J genes appeared biased. In unrelated individuals, thymic repertoires overlapped highly, according to related research.

This clonotype was obtained from a boy in the first two years of life with a congenital heart defect. The sequenced material came from thymocytes. The chain carries TRBV14 and TRBJ2-1, with 11 bases lining up with TRBD2. CDR3 DNA sequence: TGTGCCAGCAGCCGTACTAGCGGGAGTGATTACAATGAGCAGTTCTTC. Protein sequence: CASSRTSGSDYNEQFF.